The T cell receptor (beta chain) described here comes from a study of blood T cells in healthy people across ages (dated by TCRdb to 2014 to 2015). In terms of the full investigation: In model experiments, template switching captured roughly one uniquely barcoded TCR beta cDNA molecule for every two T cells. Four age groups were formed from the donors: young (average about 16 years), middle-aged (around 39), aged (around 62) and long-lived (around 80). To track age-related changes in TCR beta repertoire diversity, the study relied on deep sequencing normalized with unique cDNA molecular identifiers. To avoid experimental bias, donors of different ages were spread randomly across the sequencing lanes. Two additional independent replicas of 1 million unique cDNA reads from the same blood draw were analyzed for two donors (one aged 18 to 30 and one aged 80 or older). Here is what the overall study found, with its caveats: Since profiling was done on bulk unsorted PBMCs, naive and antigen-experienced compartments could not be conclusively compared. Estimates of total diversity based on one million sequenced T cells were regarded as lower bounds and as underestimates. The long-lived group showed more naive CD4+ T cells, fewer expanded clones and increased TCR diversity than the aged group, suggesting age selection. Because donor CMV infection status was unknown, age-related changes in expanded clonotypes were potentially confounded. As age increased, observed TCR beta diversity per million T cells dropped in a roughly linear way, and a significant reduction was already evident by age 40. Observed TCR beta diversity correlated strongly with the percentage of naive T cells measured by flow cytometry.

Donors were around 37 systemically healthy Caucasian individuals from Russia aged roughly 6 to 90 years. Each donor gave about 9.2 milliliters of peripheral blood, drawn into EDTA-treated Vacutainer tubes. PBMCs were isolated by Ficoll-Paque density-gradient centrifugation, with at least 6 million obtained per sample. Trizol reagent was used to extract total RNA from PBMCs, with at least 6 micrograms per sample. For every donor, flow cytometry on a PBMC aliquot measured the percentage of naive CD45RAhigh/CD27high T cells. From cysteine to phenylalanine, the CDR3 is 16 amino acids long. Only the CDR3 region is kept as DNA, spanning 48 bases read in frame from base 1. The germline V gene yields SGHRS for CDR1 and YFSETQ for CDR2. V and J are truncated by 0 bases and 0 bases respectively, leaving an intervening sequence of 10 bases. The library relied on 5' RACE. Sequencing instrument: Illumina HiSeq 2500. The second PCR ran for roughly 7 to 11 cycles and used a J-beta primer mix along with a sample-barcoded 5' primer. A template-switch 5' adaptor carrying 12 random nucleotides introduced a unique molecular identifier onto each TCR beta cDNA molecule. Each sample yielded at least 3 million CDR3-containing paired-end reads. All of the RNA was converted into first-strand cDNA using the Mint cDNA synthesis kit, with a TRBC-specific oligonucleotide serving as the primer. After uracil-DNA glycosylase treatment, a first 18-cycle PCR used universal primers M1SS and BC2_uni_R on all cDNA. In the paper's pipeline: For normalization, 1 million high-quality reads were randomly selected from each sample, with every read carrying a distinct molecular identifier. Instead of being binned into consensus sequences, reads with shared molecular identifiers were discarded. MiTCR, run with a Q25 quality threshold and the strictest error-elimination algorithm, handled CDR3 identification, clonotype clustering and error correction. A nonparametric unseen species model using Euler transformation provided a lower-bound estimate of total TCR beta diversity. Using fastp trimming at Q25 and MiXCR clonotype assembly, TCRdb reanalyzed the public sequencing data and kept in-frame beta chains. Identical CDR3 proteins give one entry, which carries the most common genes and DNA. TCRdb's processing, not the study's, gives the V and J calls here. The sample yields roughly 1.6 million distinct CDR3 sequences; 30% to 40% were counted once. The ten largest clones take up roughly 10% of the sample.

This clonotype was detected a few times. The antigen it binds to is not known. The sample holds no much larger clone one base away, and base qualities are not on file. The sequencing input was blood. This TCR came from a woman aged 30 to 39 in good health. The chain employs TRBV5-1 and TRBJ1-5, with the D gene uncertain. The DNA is TGCGCCAGCAGCTTGGGATCGGCGGATAGCAATCAGCCCCAGCATTTT. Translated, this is CASSLGSADSNQPQHF.